The sequence of this T cell receptor (beta chain) was determined in a study of T-cell reconstitution after alpha-beta-depleted transplantation in children. Unique molecular identifiers were incorporated when the TCRbeta library was constructed. TCRdb called the PCR reads again in MiXCR, with one record for every CDR3 protein. The sample lists under 25,000 distinct CDR3 sequences; 10% to 15% were seen once. V was cut by 5 bases and J by 4 bases, with 10 bases left in between. This CDR3 region has 13 residues. The germline CDR1 and CDR2 sequences are SGHKS and YYEKEE (reference sequence). This clonotype has a count of ten or more. As yet, its antigen is unknown. Study-wide findings and caveats: The main origin of T-cell counts and diversity one year after transplant was newly produced T cells. Reportedly, roughly two months post-transplant, alpha-beta T cells arose from several hundred expanded graft clones.

The clonotype was recovered from a female patient aged 2-15 years who had a stem cell transplant for congenital amegakaryocytic thrombocytopenia, so the T cells may come from the graft donor. The chain uses TRBV5-5 and TRBJ2-1; D is perhaps TRBD1 or TRBD2 (5 bases each). The specimen comprised PBMCs, mostly from graft donor cells, sampled 60 days after TCRalphabeta/CD19-depleted stem cell transplant. The CDR3 sequence is CASRAREYNEQFF. The CDR3, as DNA: TGTGCCAGCAGGGCCAGGGAGTACAATGAGCAGTTCTTC.